A single T cell receptor (beta chain) is shown here with its context. Its antigen has not been determined. Per-nucleotide qualities are absent, and no much larger clonotype sits a single base away. This sample was included in a study of shared clonotypes between healthy human individuals (dated by TCRdb to the early 2020s). About the investigation overall: A couple of women and a few men aged 18 to 49 years were included in the cohort. For each donor, CD4 naive and CD4 memory were each run on three plates, CD8 naive on two plates, and CD8 memory on one plate. Blood TCR repertoires of roughly 5 healthy adults were deeply sequenced to estimate repertoire size and the extent of clonotype sharing between individuals. Different laboratories and diverse techniques were used to prepare libraries and sequence TCR repertoires, to increase sequencing depth and limit assay-specific biases. Between about 0.85 and 10 billion PBMCs per donor were obtained by leukapheresis.

The donors were healthy, HIV-negative adults with no recently reported acute infections or vaccinations. Every donor was a Caucasian adult residing in Nashville, Tennessee, USA. CD4+ T cells were enriched by magnetic negative selection, after which naive cells were positively selected on CD45RA and the negative fraction was taken as the memory subset. Blood was obtained by leukapheresis, after which PBMCs were separated by Ficoll-Histopaque density gradient centrifugation and cryopreserved in liquid nitrogen vapor phase. Analytical flow cytometry was used to check the purity and quantity of every magnetically sorted T cell population. Genomic DNA was isolated from each sorted fraction and quantified by UV absorbance on a Nanodrop 2000c. Paper-wide results and their limitations: Because the study included a small number of donors, the genetic and exposure-history diversity represented was limited. When several donors were compared, the shared fraction of clonotypes was about 5% for naive CD4, roughly 3.3% for naive CD8, more than 2% for memory CD4, and roughly 0.4% for memory CD8. Clonotypes shared by all four sorted-subset donors showed higher generation probabilities than non-shared clonotypes. Rarefaction of sorted-subset datasets indicated incomplete sequencing despite the large sequencing depth. Estimated clonotype richness was generally larger for naive than for memory subsets. Based on pairwise subsampling, the degree of clonotype sharing among donors was expected to be affected by sequencing depth. Sampling was limited to blood, and TCR repertoires in tissue likely differ from TCR repertoires in blood.

Using the deep immunoSEQ assay, TCR CDR3 regions were amplified from genomic DNA by multiplex PCR. Extracted genomic DNA from each cell subset was spread evenly across all wells of several immunoSEQ 96-well plates, with each plate serving as a replicate. For sorted subsets, about 200 ng genomic DNA, equal to approximately 30,000 T cell genomes, was loaded into each replicate PCR. Purified libraries were quantified with a Qubit 3.0 fluorometer, sized on a Bioanalyzer 2100, and re-quantified with the KAPA Library Quantification kit. A separate single-read 150-cycle Illumina NextSeq 550 flow cell was used to sequence each immunoSEQ 96-well plate. The authors processed their data as follows. Because only junctional sequences without quality scores were contained in the immunoSEQ output, filtering matching that applied to full-length reads could not be performed. To assign V/J genes and CDR3, sequences were annotated using PyIR, a Python wrapper for IgBLAST v1.9, with IMGT germline references. Reads were filtered out if the reads had weak V/J assignments (E-value above 1e-6), no CDR3, stop codons, out-of-frame junctions, or ambiguous translated residues. A V3J clonotype was defined by an identical inferred V gene, J gene, and CDR3 amino acid sequence. Percentage overlap between repertoires was computed as shared unique clonotypes divided by the size of the smaller repertoire. Three approaches were used to assess repertoire richness: RTK rarefaction, the Chao1 estimator, and Recon v2.1 estimates of unobserved clonotypes. Generation probabilities were computed with OLGA for all TCRbeta clonotypes obtained by the gDNA method from several donors. TCRdb took this table from immuneACCESS and kept in-frame rearrangements with V and J called. Such tables lack part of the clones; where checked against another copy, unresolved V genes explain under half of the gap, and the rest is unexplained. V and J calls and clone size follow that table, whereas D and trimming were derived from the DNA. Present in this sample are roughly 640,000 clones, roughly 70% of which were seen just once. The ten largest clones capture about 1.8% of the sample.

According to the germline V gene, CDR1 reads SGHTA and CDR2 reads FQGNSA. V is clipped by 5 bases and J by 2 bases, and the sequence between their germline boundaries is 9 bases long. The CDR3 numbers 13 residues from cysteine through phenylalanine. The only DNA kept is the CDR3, 39 bases in frame from the first base. The sequence came from a woman in her thirties in good health. The sequencing input was memory CD4+ T cells sorted from blood. What this sample's cell subset or site label stands for: CD45RA-negative fraction. The sequence is built from TRBV7-2 and TRBJ2-5, with no confidently assigned D gene. The CDR3 region has the sequence CASSPDQQETQYF. The sequenced DNA is TGTGCCAGCAGCCCGGATCAGCAAGAGACCCAGTACTTC.